This T cell receptor beta chain appears in the sequencing data of a study of blood T cells in healthy people across ages. The CDR3 length is 15 residues. Trimming removed 5 bases from V and 4 bases from J; junction bases left unmatched: 6. Germline CDR1 is SEHNR and CDR2 is FQNEAQ (reference sequence). A sample-barcoded 5' primer and a J-beta primer mix were used in a second PCR of roughly 7 to 11 cycles. TCRdb re-called the 5' RACE reads with MiXCR, one entry per CDR3 protein. The sample has about 720,000 distinct CDR3 sequences, approximately 22% seen once. The V and J genes are TRBV7-9 and TRBJ1-4, with TRBD1 identical over 8 bases. This receptor was taken from a man in his 70s in good health. Sequencing input: blood. CDR3 protein: CASSAPGQDNEKLFF. CDR3 nucleotide sequence: TGTGCCAGCAGCGCACCGGGACAGGATAATGAAAAACTGTTTTTT. Full variable domain (outside the CDR3, taken from reference TRBV7-9 and TRBJ1-4): DTGVSQNPRHKITKRGQNVTFRCDPISEHNRLYWYRQTLGQGPEFLTYFQNEAQLEKSRLLSDRFSAERPKGSFSTLEIQRTEQGDSAMYLCASSAPGQDNEKLFFGSGTQLSVL.